The clone carrying this TCR beta chain was picked up many times. Antigen specificity is unknown. CDR3 size: 16 residues. V shed 0 bases and J shed 3 bases, with 15 bases lying between them. Germline CDR1 MNHNY, CDR2 SVGAGI (reference sequence). This entry belongs to a study of identical twins. Study-wide results and caveats: Twins showed weaker excess sharing in their beta out-of-frame sequences. Fewer insertions marked abundant cord blood beta clonotypes; young adult naive trended weakly, memory not at all.

TCRdb redid the calling of the 5' RACE reads with MiXCR, one entry per CDR3 protein. The sample has 300,000 or so distinct CDR3 sequences, roughly 9.7% seen once; the top ten hold approximately 6.5%. The same data also went into a second study, on yellow fever vaccine responses in identical twins.

Sequences were obtained from CD8+ T cells sorted from blood. The TCR originated in a young woman in good health. The chain has TRBV6-6 and TRBJ2-7; no clear D. The CDR3 spells CASSYSTSPADYEQYF. The CDR3 nucleotides read TGTGCCAGCAGTTACTCGACCTCCCCGGCAGACTACGAGCAGTACTTC.